This is a list of T cell receptor beta chains from one sample in a study of blood T cell repertoires in COVID-19. Profiling relied on immunoSEQ multiplex PCR, and the TCRdb table lists in-frame clones only, not all of them. The sample has around 190,000 clones; more than 65% are singletons. Sample: peripheral blood. The receptors were sampled from a human donor in a cohort sampled during active COVID-19. Each CDR3 is given with its conserved first and last residue. A D gene is named only where the DNA matches it firmly. Size is omitted from some rows. Given values are once, few, many or a class for expanded clones.

-	TRBJ2-1	TRBV19	-	TGTGCCAGTAGTAACTACCGGGACTACAATGAGCAGTTCTTC	CASSNYRDYNEQFF
-	TRBJ1-4	TRBV19	TRBD1	TGTGCCAGTAGCCCGGGACAGCCTATCGATGAAAAACTGTTTTTT	CASSPGQPIDEKLFF
-	TRBJ2-1	TRBV6-2/TRBV6-3	TRBD2	TGTGCCAGCAGTAATCTAGCGGGAGGGCAGAATGAGCAGTTCTTC	CASSNLAGGQNEQFF
-	TRBJ2-7	TRBV4-2	-	TGTGCCAGCAGCCCGCGGGGCGACGAGCAGTACTTC	CASSPRGDEQYF
once	TRBJ1-4	TRBV5-1	-	TGCGCCAGCAGCCCCGACAGGTTCTCCGAAAAACTGTTTTTT	CASSPDRFSEKLFF
-	TRBJ2-3	TRBV11-2	TRBD1	TGTGCCAGCAGCTTGGACAGGAGAGTTAGTACGCAGTATTTT	CASSLDRRVSTQYF
once	TRBJ1-3	TRBV28	TRBD1	TGTGCCAGCAGTTTATGGCCCCCAGTTCCGGGGACAGGGGGCTCTGGAAACACCATATATTTT	CASSLWPPVPGTGGSGNTIYF
-	TRBJ2-6	TRBV7-9	-	TGTGCCAGCAGCTTAGGGACCGTACAGGTTTATTCTGGGGCCAACGTCCTGACTTTC	CASSLGTVQVYSGANVLTF
-	TRBJ1-2	TRBV5-6	TRBD1	TGTGCCAGCAGCTCCCCAGGACAGGGTGGAACTGACTATGGCTACACCTTC	CASSSPGQGGTDYGYTF
-	TRBJ1-5	TRBV18	-	TGTGCCAGCTCACCAGTGACAGGCCCTAATCAGCCCCAGCATTTT	CASSPVTGPNQPQHF
-	TRBJ2-5	TRBV10-3	-	TGTGCCATCAGTGAGGTGGAGAGGAGGGGCCAAGAGACCCAGTACTTC	CAISEVERRGQETQYF
few	TRBJ2-1	TRBV3-1/TRBV3-2	TRBD2	TGTGCCAGCAGCCACCGCCTCCCAGTAACCAATAGCGGGAGTAGGAATGAGCAGTTCTTC	CASSHRLPVTNSGSRNEQFF
-	TRBJ1-3	TRBV7-9	-	TGTGCCAGCAGCCCAACCGGGACTGGAAACACCATATATTTT	CASSPTGTGNTIYF